A single sample is the source of the 2 T cell receptor beta chains below, sequenced in a study of early T cells in non-severe SARS-CoV-2 infection. MiXCR, applied by TCRdb to the 5' RACE reads, yields one record per CDR3 protein. The sample lists around 27,000 distinct CDR3 sequences, over 8.5% occurring once. Specimen: whole blood. These TCRs come from an adult who was a healthcare worker with PCR-confirmed SARS-CoV-2 infection or an uninfected control (not recorded which).

Only a few counts were recorded for this clonotype. The chain recombines TRBV20-1 with TRBJ1-4; D possibly corresponds to TRBD1 (5 bases). The CDR3 totals 13 residues. Trimming pared 3 bases from V and 6 bases from J, leaving 11 bases between. The germline CDR1 and CDR2 sequences are DFQATT and SNEGSKA (reference sequence). This CDR3 reads CSASDGGDEKLFF. DNA for the CDR3: TGCAGTGCTAGCGATGGAGGGGATGAAAAACTGTTTTTT.

The sample holds many counts of this clonotype. The rearrangement joins TRBV12-3 or TRBV12-4 to TRBJ2-6, with no clear D. V lost 6 bases and J 2 bases, leaving 8 bases between the germline ends. The CDR3 is 14 residues long. CDR3 loop: CASRSNAGANVLTF. Here the CDR3 DNA reads TGTGCCAGCAGGAGTAATGCTGGGGCCAACGTCCTGACTTTC.